Here is one T cell receptor (beta chain) with its context. Its antigen is unknown. At one end, the junction sequence differs from germline, possibly due to a read error. This sample is part of a study of cytomegalovirus exposure and HLA in healthy donors. The wider study: Previous work identified some 120 million unique TCR beta sequences from about 179 million T cells. Study-wide results and limits: Reported performance of the classifier showed diagnosis of cytomegalovirus status with high specificity and sensitivity. Cytomegalovirus association was listed for 164 TCR beta chains.

Healthy bone marrow donors made up the donor group. Germline CDR1 and CDR2: DFQATT and SNEGSKA (reference sequence). There are 11 residues in the CDR3. PCR primers comprised 60 Vbeta and 13 Jbeta primers. Using immunoSEQ multiplex PCR, the repertoire was profiled, and TCRdb retains in-frame clones only, with some absent. The table shows around 150,000 clones, with roughly three quarters occurring only once. The chain combines TRBV20-1 with TRBJ2-6; D is ambiguous. Sequences were obtained from PBMCs. This TCR came from a woman aged 40 to 50 in good health and CMV-seronegative. CDR3 loop: CSASFRNDLTF. The CDR3 DNA reads as TGCAGTGCTAGCTTCAGGAACGACCTGACTTTC.